This T cell receptor beta chain was found in a study of shared clonotypes between healthy human individuals. The CDR3 extends over 16 amino acids. V was trimmed by 3 bases and J by 3 bases, leaving 15 bases between them. CDR1 and CDR2 from the germline V gene are SNHLY and FYNNEI. CD45RO-negative, CCR7-selected cells formed the naive CD8 fraction, which excluded terminally differentiated effector memory CD45RA+ cells. Profiling relied on immunoSEQ multiplex PCR, and the TCRdb table lists in-frame clones only, not all of them. In the table there are millions of clones, about 95% of which are singletons.

The chain has TRBV2 and TRBJ1-5; D is possibly TRBD1 (5 bases). Sequencing was performed on naive CD8+ T cells sorted from blood. This TCR was recovered from a man aged 18-30 years in good health. The CDR3 here is CASSEELRTPNQPQHF. The CDR3 region has the DNA TGTGCCAGCAGTGAGGAGTTAAGGACACCCAATCAGCCCCAGCATTTT.